This TCR beta chain was identified during a study of human T cells and chemical hapten exposure. TCRdb independently ran MiXCR on the RACE reads; one entry per CDR3 protein. The sample lists 80,000 to 95,000 distinct CDR3 sequences; more than 9.5% were seen once. This clonotype showed up many times. CDR1 and CDR2 (germline): LGHDT, YNNKEL (reference sequence). Trimming removed 0 bases at V and 5 bases at J, with 13 bases between. This CDR3 is 15 amino acids long. Time point defined: patch test 2, 6 weeks after DPC sensitization. Treatment indicated: therapeutic diphenylcyclopropenone sensitization with weekly scalp DPC. Whole blood, unfractionated, served as the material for total RNA extraction.

The rearrangement joins TRBV3-1 to TRBJ1-1, with D possibly being TRBD1 (5 bases). Source: whole blood, taken in connection with sensitization to the hapten diphenylcyclopropenone (DPC). The source is a man aged 40-55 years with alopecia areata. Some clones in this sample may be carry-over from other donors' samples. The CDR3 spells CASSQDGGVLTEAFF. The CDR3 DNA sequence: TGTGCCAGCAGCCAAGACGGGGGGGTTTTAACTGAAGCTTTCTTT. Full variable domain (rest looked up from reference TRBV3-1 and TRBJ1-1): DTAVSQTPKYLVTQMGNDKSIKCEQNLGHDTMYWYKQDSKKFLKIMFSYNNKELIINETVPNRFSPKSPDKAHLNLHINSLELGDSAVYFCASSQDGGVLTEAFFGQGTRLTVV.